This entry describes one T cell receptor (beta chain). The antigen is unknown. The sample is drawn from a study of OX40 agonist ivuxolimab in advanced cancers. On the study more broadly: Given to patients was ivuxolimab, an agonistic anti-OX40 (CD134) antibody. The study, taken as a whole, reports: In CD8+ T cells, expanded clones were on average more numerous than in CD4+.

Sequencing used immunoSEQ multiplex PCR; TCRdb keeps in-frame clones, though not all of them. The sample shows 30,000 to 35,000 clones, about 89% of them seen only once. Germline-derived CDR1 and CDR2 are SNHLY and FYNNEI. The ends lost 8 bases at V and 4 bases at J; junction bases unmatched: 5. The CDR3 spans 13 residues. Systemic immunosuppression or a history of autoimmune disease excluded patients. The sample here was CD4+ or CD8+ T cells sorted from blood, taken in a trial of the OX40 agonist ivuxolimab. The sequence derives from an adult with an advanced solid tumor such as melanoma, head and neck, liver or kidney cancer. The rearrangement joins TRBV2 to TRBJ1-5, with TRBD1 identical over 7 bases. CDR3 loop: CASGTETNQPQHF. The CDR3 bases are TGTGCCAGCGGGACAGAAACTAATCAGCCCCAGCATTTT.